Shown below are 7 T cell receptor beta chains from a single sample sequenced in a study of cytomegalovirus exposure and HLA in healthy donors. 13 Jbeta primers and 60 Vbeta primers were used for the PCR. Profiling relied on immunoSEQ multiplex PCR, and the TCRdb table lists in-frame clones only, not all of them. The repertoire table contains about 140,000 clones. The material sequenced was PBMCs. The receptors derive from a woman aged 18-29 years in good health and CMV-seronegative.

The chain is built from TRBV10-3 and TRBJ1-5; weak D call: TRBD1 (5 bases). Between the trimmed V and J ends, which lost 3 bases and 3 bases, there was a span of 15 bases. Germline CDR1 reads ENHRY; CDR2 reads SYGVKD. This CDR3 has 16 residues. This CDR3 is CAISDWEGSPNQPQHF. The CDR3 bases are TGTGCCATCAGTGATTGGGAGGGGAGCCCCAATCAGCCCCAGCATTTT.

CDR3 nucleotide sequence: TGCGCCAGCAGCTTGCAAGGCAGGGGGCAAGCGGAGCAGTTCTTC. Protein product: CASSLQGRGQAEQFF. The V gene is TRBV5-1, the J gene TRBJ2-1; TRBD1 matches at 8 bases. With 1 base clipped from V and 10 bases from J, the junction kept 10 bases outside the gene matches. Germline V lookup: CDR1 SGHRS, CDR2 YFSETQ. This CDR3 has 15 amino acids.

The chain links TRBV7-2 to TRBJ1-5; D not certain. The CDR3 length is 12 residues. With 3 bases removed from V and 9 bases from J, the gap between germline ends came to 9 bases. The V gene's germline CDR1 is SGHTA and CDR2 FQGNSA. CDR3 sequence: CASSLRGLPQHF. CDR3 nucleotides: TGTGCCAGCAGCTTGCGTGGTCTGCCCCAGCATTTT.

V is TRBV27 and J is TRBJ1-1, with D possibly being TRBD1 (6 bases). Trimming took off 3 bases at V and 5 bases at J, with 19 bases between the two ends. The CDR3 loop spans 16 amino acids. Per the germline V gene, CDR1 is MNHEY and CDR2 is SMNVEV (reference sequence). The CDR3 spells CASSFWGTGLRTEAFF. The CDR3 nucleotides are TGTGCCAGCAGTTTTTGGGGTACAGGGCTTCGGACTGAAGCTTTCTTT.

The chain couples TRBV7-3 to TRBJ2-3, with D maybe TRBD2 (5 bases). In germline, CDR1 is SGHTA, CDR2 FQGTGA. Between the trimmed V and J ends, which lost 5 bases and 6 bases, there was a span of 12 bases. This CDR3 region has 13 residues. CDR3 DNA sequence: TGTGCCAGCAGCGCCGGGGTACAGGATACGCAGTATTTT. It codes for CASSAGVQDTQYF.

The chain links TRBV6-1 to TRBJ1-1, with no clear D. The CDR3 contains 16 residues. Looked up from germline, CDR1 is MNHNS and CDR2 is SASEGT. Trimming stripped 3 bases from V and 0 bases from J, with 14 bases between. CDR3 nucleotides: TGTGCCAGCAGTGAGGTCGTGGAGCCTATGAACACTGAAGCTTTCTTT. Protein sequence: CASSEVVEPMNTEAFF.

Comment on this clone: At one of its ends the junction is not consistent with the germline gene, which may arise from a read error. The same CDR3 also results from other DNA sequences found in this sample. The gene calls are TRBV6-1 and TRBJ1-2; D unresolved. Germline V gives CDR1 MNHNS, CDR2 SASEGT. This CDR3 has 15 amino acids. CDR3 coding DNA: TGTGCCAGTAGTGAATCAGACGGAGGGAACTATGGCTACACCTTC. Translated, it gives CASSESDGGNYGYTF.